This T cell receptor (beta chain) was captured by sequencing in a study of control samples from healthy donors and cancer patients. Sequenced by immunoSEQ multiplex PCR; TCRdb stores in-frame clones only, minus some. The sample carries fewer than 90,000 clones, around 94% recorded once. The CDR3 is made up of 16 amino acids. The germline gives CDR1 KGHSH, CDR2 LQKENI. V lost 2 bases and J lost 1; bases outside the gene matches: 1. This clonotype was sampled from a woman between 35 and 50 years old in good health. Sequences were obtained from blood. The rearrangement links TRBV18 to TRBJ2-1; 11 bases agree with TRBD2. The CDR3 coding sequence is TGTGCCAGCTCACCATTAGCGGGAGGGTCCTACAATGAGCAGTTCTTC. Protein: CASSPLAGGSYNEQFF.